This passage covers 16 T cell receptor beta chains from one sample sequenced in a study of blood T cell repertoires in COVID-19. Some clones are missing from TCRdb's copy, which holds only in-frame ones; the method was immunoSEQ multiplex PCR. This table has about 80,000 clones, around four fifths appearing once. The material sequenced was peripheral blood. The source of these receptors is a man at least 80 years old with active or convalescent COVID-19.

The rearrangement joins TRBV5-1 to TRBJ1-1, with D maybe TRBD1 (6 bases). V was trimmed by 2 bases and J by 10 bases, leaving 21 bases between them. The CDR3 is 15 residues long. The germline gives CDR1 SGHRS, CDR2 YFSETQ. CDR3 nucleotide sequence: TGCGCCAGCAGCTTCCCCGAGGGGGAATCCCGGCGAGCTTTCTTT. Residues: CASSFPEGESRRAFF.

V is TRBV6-5 and J is TRBJ1-2, with D possibly matching TRBD1 (5 bases). V shed 10 bases and J shed 8 bases, with 17 bases lying between them. Germline-derived CDR1 and CDR2 are MNHEY and SVGAGI. The CDR3 runs to 12 residues. This CDR3 is CATHGGVGGYTF. The CDR3 DNA reads as TGTGCCACCCATGGGGGGGTCGGCGGCTACACCTTC.

The rearrangement links TRBV5-1 to TRBJ2-3, with 12 nucleotides matching TRBD2. The CDR3 totals 16 residues. V lost 2 bases, J lost 1 base, and 2 bases stayed unmatched. Germline V CDR1 and CDR2: SGHRS, YFSETQ. DNA of the CDR3: TGCGCCAGCAGCTTCCGACTAGCGGGAGGCACAGATACGCAGTATTTT. It specifies CASSFRLAGGTDTQYF.

In this sample, this clone turned up many times. This specimen includes other DNA sequences encoding the same CDR3. The chain links TRBV10-3 to TRBJ2-1; 9 positions match TRBD2. Germline V gene lookup returns CDR1 ENHRY and CDR2 SYGVKD. J lost 3 bases, V lost 2 bases, and 2 bases had no gene match. The CDR3 extends over 15 amino acids. The CDR3 loop is CAISERAGGYNEQFF. CDR3 DNA sequence: TGTGCCATCAGTGAGAGAGCGGGAGGCTACAATGAGCAGTTCTTC.

A few counts support this clone. This chain connects TRBV5-1 to TRBJ1-1; 9 bases match TRBD1. CDR3 length: 15 residues. V dropped 3 bases and J dropped 6; count of bases not matched to a gene: 9. Germline loops: CDR1 SGHRS, CDR2 YFSETQ. The CDR3 region is CASSWGQGINSEAFF. The DNA for the CDR3 is TGCGCCAGCAGCTGGGGACAGGGTATTAATTCTGAAGCTTTCTTT.

V usage is TRBV6-6 and J usage is TRBJ2-7, with 10 bases identical to TRBD2. V lost 5 bases to trimming and J lost 2 bases; unmatched junction nucleotides: 6. In germline, CDR1 is MNHNY, CDR2 SVGAGI (reference sequence). The CDR3 runs to 15 residues. CDR3 nucleotide sequence: TGTGCCAGCAGTGGGGAAGCGGGGGGGCCCTACGAGCAGTACGTC. Its translation: CASSGEAGGPYEQYV.

The chain uses TRBV5-4 and TRBJ2-2; D perhaps matches TRBD2 (6 bases). The CDR3 spans 15 residues. Germline V CDR1 and CDR2: SGHNT, YYREEE (reference sequence). Trimming left V 4 bases short and J 0 bases short, with 10 bases between. CDR3 DNA: TGTGCCAGCAGCCCCCGGACTACGAACACCGGGGAGCTGTTTTTT. Residues: CASSPRTTNTGELFF.

This clone was observed a single time. This chain connects TRBV18 to TRBJ2-3; a weak D match, TRBD1 (6 bases). CDR3 length: 16 amino acids. Germline V gene lookup returns CDR1 KGHSH and CDR2 LQKENI. V was trimmed by 4 bases and J by 8 bases, leaving 22 bases between them. The CDR3 reads CASSLPYEGEKGTQYF. In DNA form, the CDR3 reads TGTGCCAGCTCACTCCCGTATGAGGGGGAGAAGGGTACGCAGTATTTT.

The chain joins TRBV7-9 to TRBJ1-3; TRBD1 might be the D (6 bases). CDR3 length: 16 residues. CDR1 is SEHNR and CDR2 is FQNEAQ in the germline V gene (reference sequence). Trimming took 5 bases from V and 0 from J, leaving 14 bases between them. CDR3: CASSPDRPNSGNTIYF. The CDR3 nucleotides are TGTGCCAGCAGCCCAGACAGGCCCAACTCTGGAAACACCATATATTTT. Combining the CDR3 with reference TRBV7-9 and TRBJ1-3 gives the whole variable domain DTGVSQNPRHKITKRGQNVTFRCDPISEHNRLYWYRQTLGQGPEFLTYFQNEAQLEKSRLLSDRFSAERPKGSFSTLEIQRTEQGDSAMYLCASSPDRPNSGNTIYFGEGSWLTVV.

In regard to this clone: At the DNA level, this CDR3 is encoded by other sequences in the same sample as well. The V and J genes are TRBV5-1 and TRBJ2-2; 14 bases line up with TRBD2. The J segment lost 6 bases and the V segment lost 0 bases, leaving 1 base of the junction unmatched. CDR1 and CDR2 from the germline V gene are SGHRS and YFSETQ. The CDR3 sequence is 16 residues long. The CDR3 loop is CASSLGLAGGAGELFF. CDR3 nucleotides: TGCGCCAGCAGCTTGGGACTAGCGGGAGGGGCCGGGGAGCTGTTTTTT.

V and J are TRBV28 and TRBJ2-1; 14 nucleotides line up with TRBD2. The CDR3 loop spans 17 amino acids. Germline loops: CDR1 MDHEN, CDR2 SYDVKM. With V trimmed by 4 bases and J by 7 bases, 9 bases remained unmatched. CDR3 amino acids: CASSSAVGLAGVNEQFF. CDR3 nucleotide sequence: TGTGCCAGCAGTTCGGCGGTGGGACTAGCGGGAGTAAATGAGCAGTTCTTC. The whole variable domain, filled in from reference TRBV28 and TRBJ2-1, reads DVKVTQSSRYLVKRTGEKVFLECVQDMDHENMFWYRQDPGLGLRLIYFSYDVKMKEKGDIPEGYSVSREKKERFSLILESASTNQTSMYLCASSSAVGLAGVNEQFFGPGTRLTVL.

V and J are TRBV29-1 and TRBJ2-1; 8 bases are shared with TRBD1. There are 15 residues in the CDR3. Looked up from germline, CDR1 is SQVTM and CDR2 is ANQGSEA. V gave up 3 bases and J gave up 7 bases; unmatched junction bases: 11. CDR3 nucleotide sequence: TGCAGCGTTGATAAGACAGGGGCGCGTCCTAATGAGCAGTTCTTC. Translation gives CSVDKTGARPNEQFF.

The count of this clone is one. This chain joins TRBV28 and TRBJ1-4; D remains ambiguous. CDR1 MDHEN and CDR2 SYDVKM come from the germline V gene. CDR3 size: 14 residues. V lost 5 bases to trimming and J lost 1 base, with 8 bases between them. The DNA for the CDR3 is TGTGCCAGCAGTCCTGCGGGAACTAATGAAAAACTGTTTTTT. Translated: CASSPAGTNEKLFF.

CDR3 DNA sequence: TGTGCCACCAGTGATAGCGGACAGGGGGACACCGGGGAGCTGTTTTTT. It is translated as CATSDSGQGDTGELFF. This chain links TRBV24-1 with TRBJ2-2, with TRBD1 identical over 10 bases. This CDR3 spans 16 amino acids. V lost 3 bases, J lost 3 bases, and 3 bases stayed unmatched. Germline V lookup: CDR1 KGHDR, CDR2 SFDVKD.

V usage is TRBV5-4 and J usage is TRBJ2-6; D is unresolved. Germline assignment: CDR1 SGHNT and CDR2 YYREEE (reference sequence). The CDR3 has 13 residues. V was shortened by 9 bases and J by 4 bases, with 11 bases between the two germline ends. This chain's CDR3 is CAILERGANVLTF. In DNA, the CDR3 is TGTGCCATCCTAGAAAGGGGGGCCAACGTCCTGACTTTC.

This chain uses TRBV19 with TRBJ2-3, with TRBD1 as a possible D gene (8 bases). The CDR3 length is 16 residues. Trimming stripped 6 bases from V and 6 bases from J, with 22 bases between. Per germline, CDR1 LNHDA and CDR2 SQIVND (reference sequence). This CDR3 reads CASSRRTGRAGDTQYF. CDR3 in DNA: TGTGCCAGTAGCAGGCGGACAGGGAGGGCCGGTGATACGCAGTATTTT.